Below, 9 T cell receptor beta chains from the same sample are listed, as sequenced in a study of cytomegalovirus exposure and HLA in healthy donors. PCR amplification relied on 60 Vbeta primers (plus 13 Jbeta primers). Some clones are missing from TCRdb's copy, which holds only in-frame ones; the method was immunoSEQ multiplex PCR. The data show 75,000 to 100,000 clones, with roughly 80% seen just once and 16% held by the top ten. The sequencing input was PBMCs. Every receptor here comes from a man aged 60 to 75 in good health and CMV-seropositive.

CDR3 nucleotides: TGTGCCAGTAGTAAGGGACAGGCGAACGAGCAGTACTTC. Translated: CASSKGQANEQYF. The rearrangement links TRBV19 to TRBJ2-7; 8 nucleotides agree with TRBD1. The CDR3 spans 13 residues. Trimming at V came to 4 bases and at J to 5 bases, leaving 4 bases not matched to a gene. The V gene's germline CDR1 is LNHDA and CDR2 SQIVND (reference sequence).

The chain has TRBV10-3 and TRBJ2-1; 10 nucleotides agree with TRBD2. The germline V gene has CDR1 ENHRY and CDR2 SYGVKD. There are 15 residues in the CDR3. Germline trimming cut 8 bases from V and 6 bases from J; bases unmatched to any gene: 10. CDR3: CAIAKTSGGANEQFF. CDR3 sequence (DNA): TGTGCCATCGCCAAAACCAGCGGGGGGGCCAATGAGCAGTTCTTC.

Ten or more counts support this clone. J is TRBJ1-1 and V is TRBV6-5; D is unresolved. The CDR3 length is 13 residues. Looked up from germline, CDR1 is MNHEY and CDR2 is SVGAGI. V was clipped by 1 base and J by 4 bases, with 7 bases between them. The CDR3, as DNA: TGTGCCAGCAGTTACTTCGTCTCCACTGAAGCTTTCTTT. It codes for CASSYFVSTEAFF.

The rearrangement uses TRBV5-1 and TRBJ2-3; 9 positions match TRBD1. This CDR3 is 15 amino acids long. V lost 6 bases and J lost 5; bases outside the gene matches: 10. Germline assignment: CDR1 SGHRS and CDR2 YFSETQ. CDR3 sequence: CASTLPGQGGDTQYF. The CDR3 DNA sequence: TGCGCCAGCACTTTACCGGGACAGGGTGGAGATACGCAGTATTTT.

This clone has a handful of counts. The chain carries TRBV27 and TRBJ1-1, with D unclear. Trimming removed 5 bases at V and 5 bases at J, with 12 bases between. CDR1 is MNHEY, CDR2 SMNVEV, per germline (reference sequence). The CDR3 totals 13 residues. The CDR3, as DNA: TGTGCCAGCAGTCCCACCCTTCAGACTGAAGCTTTCTTT. It codes for CASSPTLQTEAFF.

This CDR3 is CAWTAGGNQPQHF. In DNA form, the CDR3 reads TGTGCCTGGACGGCGGGGGGCAATCAGCCCCAGCATTTT. The V and J genes are TRBV30 and TRBJ1-5; D possibly corresponds to TRBD1 (5 bases). CDR3 length: 13 amino acids. The V gene's germline CDR1 is GTSNPN and CDR2 SVGIG (reference sequence). The V gene lost 4 bases and the J gene lost 2 bases, with 9 bases spanning the gap.

The chain employs TRBV28 and TRBJ1-1; 9 nucleotides line up with TRBD1. V lost 5 bases and J lost 12; bases outside the gene matches: 16. CDR3 length: 15 residues. Germline values: CDR1 MDHEN, CDR2 SYDVKM. In DNA form, the CDR3 reads TGTGCCAGCAGTAGCGAGGGACAGGGCCCCGCTGGAACTTTCTTT. Translating gives CASSSEGQGPAGTFF.

V usage is TRBV7-9 and J usage is TRBJ2-7; 12 bases map to TRBD1. With 5 bases clipped from V and 4 bases from J, the junction kept 6 bases outside the gene matches. CDR3 size: 15 residues. Germline values: CDR1 SEHNR, CDR2 FQNEAQ (reference sequence). The CDR3, as DNA: TGTGCCAGCAGCGGACGGGACAGGGGGCGATACGAGCAGTACTTC. Translation: CASSGRDRGRYEQYF.

The chain employs TRBV5-4 and TRBJ2-5; a weak D match, TRBD1 (5 bases). CDR3 length: 14 amino acids. V lost 0 bases and J lost 5, with 11 bases in between. Germline V CDR1 and CDR2: SGHNT, YYREEE (reference sequence). As DNA, the CDR3 is TGTGCCAGCAGCTTGGAGAGAAGGGGTGAGACCCAGTACTTC. Encoded protein: CASSLERRGETQYF.